One sample yielded the 25 T cell receptor beta chains listed below, sequenced in a study of metastatic and nonmetastatic thyroid tumors. TCRdb re-called the PCR reads through MiXCR. The table records under 35,000 clones, around 30% of them present only once. No treatment had been given to any patient before thyroid surgery. Sequencing was performed on blood. All receptors come from a female donor with papillary thyroid cancer or a benign thyroid nodule (not recorded which). Some clones in this sample may be carry-over from other donors' samples.

This clone occurred many times. This chain joins TRBV6-2 or TRBV6-3 and TRBJ2-6, with TRBD2 matching 7 bases. Germline values: CDR1 MNHEY, CDR2 SVGEGT. The CDR3 totals 15 residues. V lost 7 bases and J lost 0; bases outside the gene matches: 3. The CDR3 DNA sequence: TGTGCCAGCACCGGGGGGATCTCTGGGGCCAACGTCCTGACTTTC. Its protein product is CASTGGISGANVLTF.

V gene TRBV6-1 combines with J gene TRBJ2-5; D is unclear. Deletions cut 6 bases from V and 5 bases from J, with 16 bases between. The germline V gene has CDR1 MNHNS and CDR2 SASEGT. The CDR3 consists of 14 residues. The CDR3 is CASSPLMGRETQYF. In DNA, the CDR3 is TGTGCCAGCAGCCCCTTAATGGGCCGGGAGACCCAGTACTTC.

This clone has ten or more counts. This chain uses TRBV4-1 with TRBJ1-2; no clear D. CDR3 length: 13 amino acids. Germline V gene lookup returns CDR1 MGHRA and CDR2 YSYEKL. V was cut by 3 bases and J by 4 bases, with 9 bases left in between. CDR3: CASSQINSYGYTF. In DNA form, the CDR3 reads TGCGCCAGCAGCCAGATTAATTCCTATGGCTACACCTTC.

Details on this clone: Compared with germline, one end of the junction differs, possibly owing to a read error. The rearrangement uses TRBV9 and TRBJ2-7; 9 bases match TRBD1. CDR1 and CDR2 (germline): SGDLS, YYNGEE. The CDR3 contains 15 residues. The CDR3 DNA sequence: TGTGACAGCAGCCTAGACGGACAGGGGCTCTACGCGCAGTACTTC. This encodes CDSSLDGQGLYAQYF.

The sample holds many counts of this clone. The chain uses TRBV27 and TRBJ2-1; TRBD1 is a possible D gene (6 bases). Trimming stripped 2 bases from V and 6 bases from J, with 8 bases between. This CDR3 spans 13 amino acids. The germline gives CDR1 MNHEY, CDR2 SMNVEV (reference sequence). CDR3 sequence: CASSLQGTNEQFF. The CDR3 coding sequence is TGTGCCAGCAGTTTACAGGGGACCAATGAGCAGTTCTTC.

In this sample, this clone turned up many times. The gene calls are TRBV29-1 and TRBJ2-3; D remains ambiguous. Deletions cut 6 bases from V and 0 bases from J, with 13 bases between. Germline loops: CDR1 SQVTM, CDR2 ANQGSEA. The CDR3 covers 14 residues. In nucleotides, the CDR3 is TGCAGCGTGGGGTTGGGATCTAGCACAGATACGCAGTATTTT. Residues: CSVGLGSSTDTQYF.

This clone was picked up many times. The chain recombines TRBV5-1 with TRBJ2-1, with D possibly being TRBD1 or TRBD2 (5 bases each). This CDR3 is built from 13 residues. The V gene's germline CDR1 is SGHRS and CDR2 YFSETQ. Deletions cut 4 bases from V and 6 bases from J, with 11 bases between. CDR3 loop: CASSVPGSNEQFF. In DNA form, the CDR3 reads TGCGCCAGCAGCGTCCCAGGGAGCAATGAGCAGTTCTTC.

In its sample, this clone was seen many times. The chain is built from TRBV20-1 and TRBJ1-4; 9 nucleotides agree with TRBD1. V lost 5 bases, J lost 8 bases, and 6 bases stayed unmatched. CDR3 size: 13 residues. Germline CDR1 is DFQATT and CDR2 is SNEGSKA (reference sequence). The CDR3 loop is CSAGGQGPEKLFF. DNA of the CDR3: TGCAGTGCTGGGGGACAGGGCCCCGAAAAACTGTTTTTT.

This clone was seen a handful of times. The chain has TRBV9 and TRBJ2-1; TRBD2 is a possible D gene (5 bases). Trimming stripped 0 bases from V and 3 bases from J, with 10 bases between. Looked up from germline, CDR1 is SGDLS and CDR2 is YYNGEE. There are 15 residues in the CDR3. In nucleotides, the CDR3 is TGTGCCAGCAGCGTAGACGAGGGCGGCTACAATGAGCAGTTCTTC. Translation gives CASSVDEGGYNEQFF.

This clone was recorded at least ten times. The chain links TRBV7-9 to TRBJ2-3, with D unresolved. The CDR3 length is 14 residues. Germline values: CDR1 SEHNR, CDR2 FQNEAQ (reference sequence). Trimming removed 2 bases from V and 4 bases from J, with 10 bases in between. CDR3 region: CASSLSRVSDTQYF. The CDR3 bases are TGTGCCAGCAGCTTAAGTCGAGTCTCAGATACGCAGTATTTT.

This clone was detected many times. V gene TRBV4-1 combines with J gene TRBJ2-7; a possible D gene is TRBD1 (5 bases). The CDR3 is 13 amino acids. The V gene lost 1 base and the J gene lost 6 bases, with 10 bases spanning the gap. Germline CDR1 MGHRA, CDR2 YSYEKL. The DNA for the CDR3 is TGCGCCAGCAGCCAAGCGCTTAGGGGCGAGCAGTACTTC. It yields the protein CASSQALRGEQYF.

The CDR3 DNA sequence: TGTGCCAGTTCTGTTAGCCGCGAGAAGTACGAGCAGTACTTC. Translated: CASSVSREKYEQYF. The gene calls are TRBV19 and TRBJ2-7, with no clear D. Trimming left V 8 bases short and J 4 bases short, with 18 bases between. Per the germline V gene, CDR1 is LNHDA and CDR2 is SQIVND (reference sequence). The CDR3 runs 14 residues.

In this sample, this clone turned up many times. The chain joins TRBV4-1 to TRBJ2-6; 12 bases align to TRBD2. Germline V lookup: CDR1 MGHRA, CDR2 YSYEKL. CDR3 size: 18 residues. With V trimmed by 2 bases and J by 2 bases, 4 bases remained unmatched. The chain's CDR3 is CASSQTSGRSPGANVLTF. CDR3 sequence (DNA): TGCGCCAGCAGCCAAACTAGCGGGAGGTCTCCTGGGGCCAACGTCCTGACTTTC.

On this clone itself: Relative to the germline gene, one junction end is altered; a read error may explain this. V gene TRBV11-1 combines with J gene TRBJ1-3; 10 nucleotides line up with TRBD1. The CDR3 runs 16 residues. From germline, CDR1 is SGHAT and CDR2 FQDESV (reference sequence). CDR3: CASSLGQGCAGNTTYF. In DNA form, the CDR3 reads TGTGCCAGCAGCCTGGGACAGGGGTGCGCTGGAAACACCACATATTTT. The whole variable domain, filled in from reference TRBV11-1 and TRBJ1-3, reads EAEVAQSPRYKITEKSQAVAFWCDPISGHATLYWYRQILGQGPELLVQFQDESVVDDSQLPKDRFSAERLKGVDSTLKIQPAELGDSAMYLCASSLGQGCAGNTTYFGEGSWLTVV.

The table lists this clone with many counts. V usage is TRBV6-1 and J usage is TRBJ2-7, with 10 nucleotides matching TRBD1. V gave up 8 bases and J gave up 3 bases; unmatched junction bases: 10. The germline CDR1 and CDR2 sequences are MNHNS and SASEGT. This CDR3 contains 15 residues. The CDR3 DNA reads TGTGCCAGCCATCGTCCGGGACAGGGGCTCTACGAGCAGTACTTC. Protein: CASHRPGQGLYEQYF.

This clone was observed at least ten times. Given a much more abundant clone one base away, this may be a read error. This sequence joins TRBV6-4 and TRBJ2-2; the D call may be TRBD1 or TRBD2 (5 bases each). CDR3 length: 14 amino acids. V shed 4 bases and J shed 3 bases, with 9 bases lying between them. Germline V gene data show CDR1 as MRHNA and CDR2 as SNTAGT. Here the CDR3 DNA reads TGTGCCAGCAGTGGAGGGGAAGACACCGGGGAGCTGTTTTTT. Its protein product is CASSGGEDTGELFF.

This clone was picked up many times. The chain links TRBV2 to TRBJ1-4; possibly TRBD1 for D (5 bases). The germline gives CDR1 SNHLY, CDR2 FYNNEI. The CDR3 spans 15 residues. V was pared by 4 bases and J by 3 bases, with 12 bases between. Here the CDR3 reads CASSARQNSNEKLFF. CDR3 nucleotide sequence: TGTGCCAGCAGTGCACGACAGAACTCTAATGAAAAACTGTTTTTT.

The DNA of the CDR3 is TGTGCCAGCAGCTTAAACCGGGACGGAACCTACGAGCAGTACTTC. This encodes CASSLNRDGTYEQYF. V gene TRBV7-8 combines with J gene TRBJ2-7, with D possibly being TRBD1 or TRBD2 (5 bases each). The CDR3 contains 15 residues. Germline loops: CDR1 SGHVS, CDR2 FQNEAQ. The germline V and J ends were trimmed by 2 bases and 2 bases, with 13 bases remaining between them.

This chain joins TRBV18 and TRBJ1-1, with 7 bases fitting TRBD1. V lost 6 bases and J lost 0; bases outside the gene matches: 7. Germline V gene lookup returns CDR1 KGHSH and CDR2 LQKENI. The CDR3 is 15 residues long. The CDR3 region is CASSWDRYMNTEAFF. The CDR3 DNA reads as TGTGCCAGCTCCTGGGACAGATATATGAACACTGAAGCTTTCTTT.

Concerning this clone itself: One end of the junction fails to match germline, which may point to a read error. The V and J genes are TRBV24-1 and TRBJ2-7; D gene ambiguous. The CDR3 has 12 amino acids. Germline V CDR1 and CDR2: KGHDR, SFDVKD. The CDR3 DNA reads TGCGCCACCATTGACATCTCCTACGAGCAGTACTTC. Amino acid sequence: CATIDISYEQYF.

The sample holds many counts of this clone. The chain carries TRBV6-1 and TRBJ2-2; D might be TRBD1 (5 bases). The CDR3 runs 15 residues. V lost 7 bases to trimming and J lost 6 bases, with 18 bases between them. Per germline, CDR1 MNHNS and CDR2 SASEGT. CDR3 amino acids: CASTRMDGAAGELFF. The DNA of the CDR3 is TGTGCCAGCACCAGGATGGATGGGGCGGCCGGGGAGCTGTTTTTT.

This clone rates as medium-sized. The J gene is TRBJ2-2, the V gene TRBV18, with D hard to call. The CDR3 length is 15 residues. Trimming pared 3 bases from V and 3 bases from J, leaving 11 bases between. Germline loops: CDR1 KGHSH, CDR2 LQKENI. The CDR3 sequence: CASSPASKDTGELFF. The CDR3 DNA sequence: TGTGCCAGCTCACCGGCCTCAAAGGACACCGGGGAGCTGTTTTTT.

This clone occurred many times. V is TRBV7-3 and J is TRBJ2-2, with TRBD2 matching over 9 bases. With V trimmed by 6 bases and J by 4 bases, 12 bases remained unmatched. Germline values: CDR1 SGHTA, CDR2 FQGTGA. The CDR3 has 17 amino acids. The CDR3: CASSRGSGRGGTGELFF. The CDR3 DNA reads as TGTGCCAGCAGTCGCGGTAGCGGGAGAGGGGGCACCGGGGAGCTGTTTTTT.

The chain recombines TRBV6-2 or TRBV6-3 with TRBJ2-1, with 7 bases lining up with TRBD1. Germline V gene sequence: CDR1 MNHEY, CDR2 SVGEGT. The CDR3 is 14 amino acids. The junction had 6 bases not matched to a gene; V was cut back by 7 bases and J by 3 bases. The CDR3 reads CASIMSGGYNEQFF. CDR3 DNA: TGTGCCAGCATTATGTCAGGGGGCTACAATGAGCAGTTCTTC.

This clone was observed many times. The chain joins TRBV5-1 to TRBJ1-1; TRBD1 might be the D (6 bases). V gave up 0 bases and J gave up 4 bases, with 16 bases separating them. The CDR3 spans 16 residues. Per germline, CDR1 SGHRS and CDR2 YFSETQ. CDR3 amino acids: CASSLGYGGLSTEAFF. DNA for the CDR3: TGCGCCAGCAGCTTGGGGTACGGGGGGCTGAGCACTGAAGCTTTCTTT.